These T cell receptor beta chains were read from a single sample in a study of identical twins. One entry per CDR3 protein, called by TCRdb with MiXCR from the 5' RACE reads. The table has about 190,000 distinct CDR3 sequences, about a sixth seen once. These sequences were also reported in another study, on T cells expressing NK-cell markers.

Sequencing was done on a sample of CD8+ T cells sorted from blood. The source of these receptors is a woman in her late teens or twenties in good health. The CDR3 runs from the conserved cysteine through the conserved F or W. Each record gives: J gene, clone size, V gene, D gene, CDR3 DNA, CDR3 protein. A D gene is named only where the DNA matches it firmly. Some rows have no size entry. The others give once, few or many, or a class for an expanded clone.

TRBJ2-3 many TRBV29-1 TRBD2 TGCAGCGTTCCCGGGCTAGCGGGAGCTGGAGATACGCAGTATTTT CSVPGLAGAGDTQYF
TRBJ1-1 - TRBV6-5 - TGTGCCAGCAGTTATGGCGTAGGTGCTGACACTGAAGCTTTCTTT CASSYGVGADTEAFF
TRBJ2-1 - TRBV12-3/TRBV12-4 - TGTGCCAGCAGTTCGCCCACGGGAGTAGGACTTTTCTTC CASSSPTGVGLFF
TRBJ1-1 few TRBV5-6 - TGTGCCAGCAGCTTGCCCCCGGCGGATCCCATGAACACTGAAGCTTTCTTT CASSLPPADPMNTEAFF
TRBJ2-4 - TRBV11-2 TRBD2 TGTGCCAGTCGAATGGCGGGAGACGCGAACATTCAGTACTTC CASRMAGDANIQYF
TRBJ1-1 few TRBV6-2/TRBV6-3 - TGTGCCAGCATCCCCTGGGGGAAAACTGAAGCTTTCTTT CASIPWGKTEAFF
TRBJ2-1 few TRBV6-2/TRBV6-3 - TGTGCCAGCAGTTACTCGGCTGGCCACAATGAGCAGTTCTTC CASSYSAGHNEQFF
TRBJ2-7 - TRBV29-1 - TGCAGCGTTTCGGTCGGCAGCCCCTACGAGCAGTACTTC CSVSVGSPYEQYF
TRBJ1-3 few TRBV7-9 - TGTGCCAGCAGCTTAGCGATTGGGGGAACTGGAAACACCATATATTTT CASSLAIGGTGNTIYF
TRBJ2-3 few TRBV28 - TGTGCCAGCAGTGCCGATATGGATGGGGGAGATACGCAGTATTTT CASSADMDGGDTQYF
TRBJ2-7 few TRBV20-1 - TGCAGTGCTATCGAAACGAGGGGTTACGAGCAGTACTTC CSAIETRGYEQYF
TRBJ2-3 - TRBV30 - TGTGCCTGGAGCAGGGGCGTTGGGGATACGCAGTATTTT CAWSRGVGDTQYF
TRBJ2-2 few TRBV5-1 - TGCGCCAGCAGCTTGGTGCTAGAAGCGAACACCGGGGAGCTGTTTTTT CASSLVLEANTGELFF
TRBJ2-5 few TRBV6-6 - TGTGCCAGCACCAACCAAGAGACCCAGTACTTC CASTNQETQYF
TRBJ2-2 - TRBV7-9 TRBD1 TGTGCCAGCAGCACCGGGACAGGGAGCTACTCCGGGGAGCTGTTTTTT CASSTGTGSYSGELFF
TRBJ2-2 few TRBV14 - TGTGCCAGCAGCCAACATCCGGGGGCATACCTGTACACCGGGGAGCTGTTTTTT CASSQHPGAYLYTGELFF
TRBJ1-2 - TRBV7-9 - TGTGCCAGCAGCTTAATAGGGGCAGCTGAAGGCTACACCTTC CASSLIGAAEGYTF
TRBJ2-1 - TRBV20-1 TRBD2 TGCAGTGCCCTCGGGCGGGAGTCGAATGAGCAGTTCTTC CSALGRESNEQFF
TRBJ1-5 few TRBV19 - TGTGCCAGTAGTATGGCCAGCGCGGGCAATCAGCCCCAGCATTTT CASSMASAGNQPQHF
TRBJ2-1 many TRBV12-3/TRBV12-4 TRBD1 TGTGCCAGCAGTCAACCTACCGGGACAGGGGGATACAATGAGCAGTTCTTC CASSQPTGTGGYNEQFF
TRBJ2-5 few TRBV12-3/TRBV12-4 - TGTGCCAGCATTGGGACGCCAGAAGAGACCCAGTACTTC CASIGTPEETQYF
TRBJ2-2 once TRBV5-1 - TGCGCCAGCAGCTTGGGGGTCGAAGACACCGGGGAGCTGTTTTTT CASSLGVEDTGELFF
TRBJ2-1 few TRBV6-2/TRBV6-3 TRBD2 TGTGCCAGCAGTTACGATACGGGACTAGTTAACAATGAGCAGTTCTTC CASSYDTGLVNNEQFF
TRBJ2-5 few TRBV12-3/TRBV12-4 - TGTGCCAGCAGTTTTGGGGAAGGGGAGTACTTC CASSFGEGEYF
TRBJ1-1 - TRBV11-2 - TGTGCCAGCAGCCTCCAAGGGCAGGGGAACACTGAAGCTTTCTTT CASSLQGQGNTEAFF
TRBJ2-3 - TRBV12-3/TRBV12-4 - TGTGCCAGCAGTTCCCTTCTAGCGAGTTACACAGATACGCAGTATTTT CASSSLLASYTDTQYF
TRBJ2-7 - TRBV7-9 - TGTGCCAGCAGCTACAGGGATAGGGGCTACGAGCAGTACTTC CASSYRDRGYEQYF
TRBJ2-1 - TRBV3-1 - TGTGCCAGCAGCCAAGATAGGGGGGCCAGCTCCTACAATGAGCAGTTCTTC CASSQDRGASSYNEQFF
TRBJ2-1 few TRBV5-1 - TGCGCCAGCAGCTTGGTCGGACAGCTTTTAGGCCCCTACAATGAGCAGTTCTTC CASSLVGQLLGPYNEQFF
TRBJ2-7 - TRBV21-1 - TGTGCCAGCACTGGTAGCGGGAGGGCAGTTTCGGTCACCGAGCAGTACTTC CASTGSGRAVSVTEQYF
TRBJ2-5 - TRBV7-7 - TGTGCCAGCAGCTTTATACCGGAAGAGACCCAGTACTTC CASSFIPEETQYF
TRBJ2-1 many TRBV11-2 TRBD2 TGTGCCAGCAGCTTAGGGCTAGCGGGAAACAATGAGCAGTTCTTC CASSLGLAGNNEQFF
TRBJ1-2 - TRBV9 - TGTGCCAGCGGACCTTATGGCTACACCTTC CASGPYGYTF
TRBJ2-7 - TRBV5-1 TRBD2 TGCGCCAGCAGCCTGAGGGAAGCGGGATCCTACGAGCAGTACTTC CASSLREAGSYEQYF
TRBJ2-2 - TRBV6-5 - TGTGCCAGCAGTTACGGGCCTACCGGGGAGCTGTTTTTT CASSYGPTGELFF
TRBJ2-1 few TRBV12-3/TRBV12-4 - TGTGCCAGCCACGGGACCCTCAGAATGCACTACAATGAGCAGTTCTTC CASHGTLRMHYNEQFF
TRBJ2-2 few TRBV11-1 TRBD2 TGTGCCAGCAGCTCAATAATCAGGACTAGCGGACCGAACACCGGGGAGCTGTTTTTT CASSSIIRTSGPNTGELFF
TRBJ2-1 - TRBV20-1 TRBD2 TGCAGTGCTTTAGCGGGAGTACGCGTCAATGAGCAGTTCTTC CSALAGVRVNEQFF
TRBJ1-3 - TRBV9 TRBD1 TGTGCCAGCAGCGTAGGGACAGGCATTCGAAACACCATATATTTT CASSVGTGIRNTIYF
TRBJ1-6 few TRBV24-1 - TGTGCCACCAGTGATTTGTCAGGGTCGTTTTCACCCCTCCACTTT CATSDLSGSFSPLHF